This TCR beta chain was profiled in a study of molecular identifiers for immune sequencing clone quantification. Overall study results and limits: Because of identical TCR molecules sharing a barcode, sizes of highly expanded clones could be underestimated. Over 98% of effector molecules, but under 1% in naive cells, were held by clones with more than 20 RNA copies.

V was trimmed by 5 bases and J by 2 bases, leaving 13 bases between them. CDR1 LNHDA and CDR2 SQIVND come from the germline V gene (reference sequence). CDR3 length: 14 residues. The naive CD8 libraries originated from between 20,000 and 1,000,000 sorted cells and drew on 10%, 30% or 50% RNA. Sorting isolated naive CD8 T cells as CD8+CD4-CCR7+CD45RA+ events. One entry per CDR3 protein, called by TCRdb with MiXCR from the PCR reads. The sample holds fewer than 45,000 distinct CDR3 sequences, about a fifth seen once. This clonotype has at least ten counts. What it recognizes is unknown. The receptor was derived from a human donor in good health. Some libraries in this study had Jurkat cell RNA spiked in. Sequenced material: naive CD8+ T cells from blood, with Jurkat cell RNA spiked in. Subset denoted: FACS-sorted CD8+CD4-CCR7+CD45RA+ naive T cells. V is TRBV19 and J is TRBJ2-7; D gene ambiguous. CDR3 sequence (DNA): TGTGCCAGTAGTCCCCGTGGCAGACCCTACGAGCAGTACTTC. This sequence encodes CASSPRGRPYEQYF.